The clone carrying this T cell receptor beta chain has more than one count but fewer than ten. Its antigen is not known. The data are from a study of cytomegalovirus exposure and HLA in healthy donors. Researchers ran the PCR with 60 Vbeta and 13 Jbeta primers. Profiled with immunoSEQ multiplex PCR; TCRdb holds only in-frame clones, not every one. The repertoire has around 110,000 clones, 9% to 10% of them found once; the top ten carry over 2.5%. Healthy bone marrow donors made up the donors. Findings and limits, study-wide: Prediction of most subjects' HLA-A and HLA-B alleles by TCR beta sequences was reportedly accurate.

V gave up 4 bases and J gave up 1 base, with 5 bases separating them. The germline V gene has CDR1 SGHRS and CDR2 YFSETQ. This CDR3 contains 12 residues. The chain couples TRBV5-1 to TRBJ2-5; no firm D call. This clonotype was obtained from a man between 25 and 39 years old in good health and CMV-seronegative. Material: PBMCs. CDR3: CASSLSQETQYF. In nucleotides, the CDR3 is TGCGCCAGCAGCCTATCCCAAGAGACCCAGTACTTC.